The rows below give T cell receptor beta chains drawn from one sample of a study of technical replicates of blood from a few donors. The table came from immunoSEQ multiplex PCR; TCRdb's copy has only in-frame clones and leaves some out. This sample has some 80,000 clones, with about 94% found just once. The sequenced sample was T cells isolated from PBMCs. These receptors came from a human donor in good health. Each CDR3 is given without its conserved first and last residue. Fields, in order: V gene, J gene, CDR3 protein.

TRBV6-4	TRBJ2-7	ASSDSAGTSYEQY
TRBV2	TRBJ1-1	ATNRDRDNTEAF
TRBV5-1	TRBJ2-1	ASSFALELTEQF
TRBV9	TRBJ2-3	ASSPGGRGLSTDTQY
TRBV2	TRBJ1-5	AIGEDQPQH
TRBV7-9	TRBJ1-4	ASSYTTGGQGEKLF
TRBV6-1	TRBJ2-1	ASSDRLAAFNEQF
TRBV7-8	TRBJ2-7	ASRGTSGIPYEQY
TRBV2	TRBJ2-2	ASREGYTGELF
TRBV29-1	TRBJ2-6	SVTVYRTETLSGANVLT
TRBV6-4	TRBJ1-1	ASSGRGADTEAF
TRBV27	TRBJ2-7	ASSLDRGYEQY
TRBV14	TRBJ2-5	ASSQVITGISGTETQY
TRBV6-5	TRBJ1-4	ASSSGRKLF
TRBV29-1	TRBJ2-3	SSWEGDTQY
TRBV5-8	TRBJ2-3	ASSFGGPTDTQY
TRBV29-1	TRBJ2-3	SVVVRGGTDTQY
TRBV9	TRBJ1-5	ASSVGTSRQPQH
TRBV2	TRBJ1-3	ASSGDRGAGNTIY
TRBV15	TRBJ2-7	ATSGLQVGSYEQY
TRBV4-1	TRBJ2-1	ASSQDELGGRGNEQF
TRBV27	TRBJ2-1	ASSSSHSGEQF
TRBV5-1	TRBJ2-4	ASSLDTGTGGQNIQY
TRBV9	TRBJ2-7	ASSVGLAGSYEQY
TRBV4-3	TRBJ2-3	ASSQDTGGSDTQY
TRBV11-3	TRBJ2-3	ASSLGWRDTDTQY
TRBV29-1	TRBJ1-1	SVAQGANEAF
TRBV5-5	TRBJ1-2	ASSFGQGSYFGYGYT
TRBV11-3	TRBJ2-5	ASSSKETQY
TRBV29-1	TRBJ1-1	SVLQGLEAF
TRBV5-1	TRBJ2-1	ASSLRLAGGSPYNEQF
TRBV5-1	TRBJ2-7	ASTAGEVEQY
TRBV7-6	TRBJ1-1	ASSSTSGLTEAF
TRBV29-1	TRBJ2-3	SVGGGVGTDTQY
TRBV19	TRBJ2-2	ASSSETVNTGELF
TRBV5-1	TRBJ1-1	ASSSGQGGNTEAF
TRBV4-3	TRBJ2-2	ASSQVRGSNTGELF
TRBV11-2	TRBJ2-7	ASSLPTGFYEQY
TRBV13	TRBJ2-3	ASSLFSDTYTDTQY
TRBV27	TRBJ2-1	ASTRTGGPYNEQF
TRBV6-1	TRBJ1-1	ASSEMQMNTEAF
TRBV28	TRBJ2-3	ASSFSASGTEDTQY
TRBV7-9	TRBJ2-1	ASGIAGVSNEQF
TRBV6-4	TRBJ1-1	ASSQMGGAEAF
TRBV7-8	TRBJ2-1	ASSLVQREGTNEQF
TRBV15	TRBJ2-3	ATSRDLRVGTDTQY
TRBV29-1	TRBJ1-4	SGSRAGNEKLF
TRBV7-3	TRBJ1-1	ASSSDRNTEAF
TRBV27	TRBJ1-5	ASSPDRGSNQPQH
TRBV7-9	TRBJ2-3	AAGDTSTDTQY
TRBV4-1	TRBJ2-1	ASSQSRLDTYNEQF
TRBV30	TRBJ2-3	AWSLPPRENTQY
TRBV19	TRBJ2-7	ASSLAVFSYEQY
TRBV29-1	TRBJ2-2	SVLGTSGRKGNTGELF
TRBV13	TRBJ1-1	ASSLRTGGITEAF